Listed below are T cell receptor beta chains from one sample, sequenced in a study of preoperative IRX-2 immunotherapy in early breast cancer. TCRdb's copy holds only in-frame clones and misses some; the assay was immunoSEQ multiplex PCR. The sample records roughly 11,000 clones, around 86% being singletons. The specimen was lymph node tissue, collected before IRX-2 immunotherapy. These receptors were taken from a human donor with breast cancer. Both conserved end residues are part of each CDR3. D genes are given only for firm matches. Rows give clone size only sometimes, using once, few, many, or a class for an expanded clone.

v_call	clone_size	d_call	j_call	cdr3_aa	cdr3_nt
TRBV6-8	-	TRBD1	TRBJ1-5	CASREGARNQPQHF	TGTGCCAGCAGAGAGGGGGCGCGCAATCAGCCCCAGCATTTT
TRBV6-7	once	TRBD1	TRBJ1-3	CASSYPGTGGNTIYF	TGTGCCAGCAGTTACCCTGGGACAGGGGGGAACACCATATATTTT
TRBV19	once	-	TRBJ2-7	CASSRATGRYEQYF	TGTGCCAGTAGCCGAGCTACGGGTCGCTACGAGCAGTACTTC
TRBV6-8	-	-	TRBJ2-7	CAISKGAYEQYF	TGTGCCATCAGCAAGGGGGCCTACGAGCAGTACTTC
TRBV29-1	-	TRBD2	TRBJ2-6	CSVVGLDNLSGANVLTF	TGCAGCGTTGTGGGACTAGACAACCTCTCTGGGGCCAACGTCCTGACTTTC
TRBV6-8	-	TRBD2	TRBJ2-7	CALASGNSDEQYF	TGTGCCCTAGCTAGCGGGAATTCCGACGAGCAGTACTTC
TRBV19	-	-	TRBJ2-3	CASSIGPSTDTQYF	TGTGCCAGTAGTATCGGCCCGAGCACAGATACGCAGTATTTT
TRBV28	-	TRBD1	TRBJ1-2	CASSPGTGRFGYTF	TGTGCCAGCAGTCCGGGGACAGGGAGGTTTGGCTACACCTTC
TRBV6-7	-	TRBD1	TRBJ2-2	CASSQTGEHTGELFF	TGTGCCAGCAGTCAGACAGGGGAACACACCGGGGAGCTGTTTTTT
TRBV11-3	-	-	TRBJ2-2	CASSVGTLTGELFF	TGTGCCAGCAGCGTAGGGACTCTCACCGGGGAGCTGTTTTTT
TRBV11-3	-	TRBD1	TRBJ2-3	CASSLGTGETDTQYF	TGTGCCAGCAGCTTAGGGACAGGGGAGACAGATACGCAGTATTTT
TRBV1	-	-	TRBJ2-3	CTSVEDGRARGTDTQYF	TGCACCAGCGTCGAGGACGGGAGGGCCCGAGGCACAGATACGCAGTATTTT
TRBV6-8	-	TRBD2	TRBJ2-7	CASSPLAGGPYEQYF	TGTGCCAGCAGTCCCCTAGCGGGAGGGCCCTACGAGCAGTACTTC
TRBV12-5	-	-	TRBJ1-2	CASIKQFNYGYTF	TGTGCCAGCATTAAACAGTTTAACTATGGCTACACCTTC
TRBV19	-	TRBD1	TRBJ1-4	CASSATGQGFKKLFF	TGTGCCAGTAGTGCAACGGGACAGGGATTTAAAAAACTGTTTTTT
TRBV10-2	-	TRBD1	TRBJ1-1	CASSELRTGEGNTEAFF	TGCGCCAGCAGTGAGTTAAGGACAGGGGAGGGGAACACTGAAGCTTTCTTT
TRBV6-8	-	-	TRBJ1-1	CASSYAQGNTEAFF	TGTGCCAGCAGTTATGCCCAGGGAAACACTGAAGCTTTCTTT
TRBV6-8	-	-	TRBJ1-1	CASSFRNTEAFF	TGTGCCAGCAGTTTCAGGAACACTGAAGCTTTCTTT
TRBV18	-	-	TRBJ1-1	CASSPLEFIKNTEAFF	TGTGCCAGCTCACCTCTGGAATTTATAAAGAACACTGAAGCTTTCTTT
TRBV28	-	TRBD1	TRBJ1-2	CASSPLTGQGINGYTF	TGTGCCAGTAGTCCTCTCACCGGACAGGGGATAAATGGCTACACCTTC
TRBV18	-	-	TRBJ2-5	CASSPPSLETQYF	TGTGCCAGCTCACCACCTAGTCTGGAGACCCAGTACTTC
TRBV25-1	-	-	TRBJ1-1	CASSESGDSGAEAFF	TGTGCCAGCAGTGAATCTGGGGATTCGGGAGCTGAAGCTTTCTTT
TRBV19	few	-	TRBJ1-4	CASSIDGQSGKLFF	TGTGCCAGTAGTATAGACGGACAGAGTGGAAAACTGTTTTTT
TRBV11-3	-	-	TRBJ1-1	CASSPGLRNTEAFF	TGTGCCAGCAGCCCGGGATTGCGGAACACTGAAGCTTTCTTT
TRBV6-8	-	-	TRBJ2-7	CASSPQRVGETYEQYF	TGTGCCAGCAGTCCCCAACGGGTAGGGGAGACCTACGAGCAGTACTTC
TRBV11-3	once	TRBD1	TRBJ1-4	CASSWGTGTTEKLFF	TGTGCCAGCAGTTGGGGGACAGGGACGACAGAAAAACTGTTTTTT
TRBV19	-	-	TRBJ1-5	CASSMGRPSAGYSNQPQHF	TGTGCCAGTAGTATGGGCAGGCCCTCGGCTGGGTATAGCAATCAGCCCCAGCATTTT
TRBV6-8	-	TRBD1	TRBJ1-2	CASSYGDRPNYGYTF	TGTGCCAGCAGTTACGGGGACAGGCCCAACTATGGCTACACCTTC
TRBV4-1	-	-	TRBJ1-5	CASSQDGKDNQPQHF	TGCGCCAGCAGCCAAGACGGGAAGGACAATCAGCCCCAGCATTTT
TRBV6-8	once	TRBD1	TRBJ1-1	CASSYPLDRGNRNTEAFF	TGTGCCAGCAGTTACCCTCTGGACAGGGGTAATCGGAACACTGAAGCTTTCTTT
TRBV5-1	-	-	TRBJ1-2	CASRPEGGNYGYTF	TGCGCCAGCAGGCCGGAGGGGGGGAACTATGGCTACACCTTC
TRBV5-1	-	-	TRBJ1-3	CASSPDGSSGNTIYF	TGCGCCAGCAGCCCAGACGGAAGCTCTGGAAACACCATATATTTT
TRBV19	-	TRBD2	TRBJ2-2	CASRTSGRVGELFF	TGTGCCAGTAGGACTAGCGGGAGAGTCGGGGAGCTGTTTTTT
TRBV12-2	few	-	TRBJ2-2	CAEAARGSNTGELFF	TGTGCCGAAGCGGCTAGAGGGTCGAACACCGGGGAGCTGTTTTTT
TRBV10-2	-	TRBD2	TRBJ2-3	CASSPTSGPTDTQYF	TGCGCCAGCAGTCCAACTAGCGGACCCACAGATACGCAGTATTTT
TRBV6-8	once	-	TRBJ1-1	CASSPVVGANTEAFF	TGTGCCAGCAGCCCAGTCGTCGGGGCCAACACTGAAGCTTTCTTT
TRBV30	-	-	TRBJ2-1	CAWSERDEQFF	TGTGCCTGGAGTGAAAGGGATGAGCAGTTCTTC
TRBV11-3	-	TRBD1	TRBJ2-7	CASSPTGVWDEQYF	TGTGCCAGCAGCCCGACAGGGGTATGGGACGAGCAGTACTTC
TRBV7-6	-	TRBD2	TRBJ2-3	CASSSLTSGSLTDTQYF	TGTGCCAGCAGCTCCCTAACTAGCGGGAGCTTAACAGATACGCAGTATTTT
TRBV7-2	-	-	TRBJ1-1	CASSPRDNTEAFF	TGTGCCAGCAGCCCCCGGGACAACACTGAAGCTTTCTTT
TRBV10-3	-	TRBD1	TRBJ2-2	CAISESGQGTGELFF	TGTGCCATCAGTGAGTCGGGACAGGGCACCGGGGAGCTGTTTTTT
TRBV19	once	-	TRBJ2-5	CASKMLGEQETQYF	TGTGCCAGTAAAATGTTGGGGGAACAAGAGACCCAGTACTTC
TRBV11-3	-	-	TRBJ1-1	CASSLRFDRRTEAFF	TGTGCCAGCAGCTTAAGGTTCGACCGGAGGACTGAAGCTTTCTTT
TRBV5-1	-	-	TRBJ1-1	CASSLAVGRLTEAFF	TGCGCCAGCAGCTTGGCAGTGGGGAGGCTCACTGAAGCTTTCTTT
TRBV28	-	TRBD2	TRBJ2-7	CASSWEATSGLTYEQYF	TGTGCCAGCAGCTGGGAAGCGACTAGCGGACTAACCTACGAGCAGTACTTC
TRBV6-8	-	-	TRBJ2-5	CASSYSVEETQYF	TGTGCCAGCAGTTACTCTGTGGAGGAGACCCAGTACTTC
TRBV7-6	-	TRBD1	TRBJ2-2	CASSFTGTGGRNTGELFF	TGTGCCAGCAGCTTTACCGGGACAGGGGGCAGGAACACCGGGGAGCTGTTTTTT